This T cell receptor (beta chain) is from a study of beta chain features in type 1 diabetes. As every portion of the isolated RNA was reverse transcribed, the sequencing read expressed TCRB transcripts. Clones were sequenced by immunoSEQ multiplex PCR, and TCRdb holds only the in-frame ones, with some missing. This table has roughly 41,000 clones, around half appearing once. Staining for CD45RO/CCR7/CD25/CD127/CD95/CD27 allowed sorting of CD4+ naive, central memory, regulatory and stem cell-like memory cells. This clone has more than one count but fewer than ten. Other DNA sequences from this sample encode an identical CDR3 as well. J was trimmed by 2 bases and V by 5 bases; bases with no gene match: 3. Germline V lookup: CDR1 MNHEY, CDR2 SMNVEV (reference sequence). CDR3 length equals 14 residues.

Sequencing was performed on central memory CD4+ T cells from blood. The V gene is TRBV27, the J gene TRBJ1-5; 7 bases are a match to TRBD1. The receptor was isolated from a woman aged 18-29 years in good health. CDR3 nucleotide sequence: TGTGCCAGCAGTCTCGGACAGGGCAATCAGCCCCAGCATTTT. Translated, it gives CASSLGQGNQPQHF.